Shown below are 27 T cell receptor beta chains from a single sample sequenced in a study of T cells after yellow fever vaccination. MiXCR, run by TCRdb on the 5' RACE reads, gives a single entry per CDR3 protein. Found here are a few hundred thousand distinct CDR3 sequences, roughly a sixth of them singletons; the top ten hold 18%. Sequenced here: PBMCs, sampled before the yellow fever booster vaccination. All receptors come from a man between 18 and 29 years old who received the YFV17D yellow fever vaccine.

This clonotype was counted between two and nine times. The chain combines TRBV6-6 with TRBJ1-1, with D unresolved. V lost 2 bases, J lost 7 bases, and 5 bases lay in between. This CDR3 contains 11 residues. Germline V gene lookup returns CDR1 MNHNY and CDR2 SVGAGI (reference sequence). The CDR3 protein is CASSYAVEAFF. The CDR3 bases are TGTGCCAGCAGTTACGCGGTTGAAGCTTTCTTT.

This rearrangement joins TRBV29-1 to TRBJ2-6, with D perhaps TRBD2 (6 bases). The germline V gene encodes CDR1 SQVTM and CDR2 ANQGSEA. With 3 bases removed from V and 4 bases from J, the gap between germline ends came to 13 bases. The CDR3 is made up of 15 amino acids. Here the CDR3 DNA reads TGCAGCGTTGAGGCAGGAGGGAAAGGGGCCAACGTCCTGACTTTC. Its protein product is CSVEAGGKGANVLTF.

The chain uses TRBV5-7 and TRBJ2-7, with D perhaps matching TRBD1 (5 bases). TRBV5-7 is classed as an ORF, of uncertain function. The CDR3 runs 13 residues. Trimming took off 0 bases at V and 2 bases at J, with 6 bases between the two ends. CDR3 DNA: TGTGCCAGCAGCTTGGCGACAGCCTACGAGCAGTACTTC. Residues: CASSLATAYEQYF.

This clonotype was detected ten times or more. This chain uses TRBV7-2 with TRBJ1-5, with 8 bases identical to TRBD1. The CDR3 length is 17 residues. Germline lookup yields CDR1 SGHTA and CDR2 FQGNSA. V was pared by 1 base and J by 6 bases, with 11 bases of the junction left unmatched. CDR3 nucleotide sequence: TGTGCCAGCAGCTTAGTTCCAGGGACAGGTAGCGGTCAGCCCCAGCATTTT. Translated: CASSLVPGTGSGQPQHF.

This clonotype came up a few times. The chain joins TRBV5-1 to TRBJ2-1, with TRBD2 matching 13 bases. The germline gives CDR1 SGHRS, CDR2 YFSETQ. The trim removed 4 bases at V and 5 bases at J, leaving 3 bases unmatched. This CDR3 region has 15 residues. In DNA, the CDR3 is TGCGCCAGCAGCCGACTAGCGGGGGGCGACAATGAGCAGTTCTTC. Translated, it gives CASSRLAGGDNEQFF.

This chain uses TRBV4-3 with TRBJ2-7, with a weak D call TRBD1 (6 bases). The length of the CDR3 is 15 residues. V was clipped by 4 bases and J by 5 bases, with 18 bases between them. Germline loops: CDR1 LGHNA, CDR2 YSLEER. CDR3 DNA sequence: TGCGCCAGCAGCCCCACAGGGTCGGGCGGTAACGAGCAGTACTTC. Protein: CASSPTGSGGNEQYF.

The rearrangement links TRBV4-1 to TRBJ2-4; 9 positions agree with TRBD1. Germline V gene lookup returns CDR1 MGHRA and CDR2 YSYEKL. The CDR3 is made up of 14 amino acids. Trimming cost V 6 bases and J 9 bases; bases outside gene matches: 9. The CDR3 spells CASSPGTGSIIQYF. The CDR3 DNA is TGCGCCAGCAGTCCCGGGACAGGGTCAATCATTCAGTACTTC.

This clonotype occurred a few times. The gene calls are TRBV29-1 and TRBJ2-3; TRBD1 is a possible D gene (5 bases). Germline V lookup: CDR1 SQVTM, CDR2 ANQGSEA. The CDR3 has 12 amino acids. Between the trimmed V and J ends, which lost 7 bases and 0 bases, there was a span of 8 bases. CDR3 bases: TGCAGCGCGACAGATAGCACAGATACGCAGTATTTT. Amino acid sequence: CSATDSTDTQYF.

The CDR3 loop is CASSVFGLGETQYF. The DNA for the CDR3 is TGTGCCAGCAGCGTATTCGGGCTCGGGGAGACCCAGTACTTC. The rearrangement joins TRBV9 to TRBJ2-5, with unresolved D. Germline assignment: CDR1 SGDLS and CDR2 YYNGEE. This CDR3 contains 14 residues. Trimming removed 1 base from V and 5 bases from J, with 12 bases in between.

This clonotype was detected a few times. This sequence joins TRBV9 and TRBJ1-1, with 10 bases identical to TRBD1. There are 15 residues in the CDR3. V lost 0 bases, J lost 3 bases, and 2 bases stayed unmatched. Germline values: CDR1 SGDLS, CDR2 YYNGEE. CDR3 nucleotide sequence: TGTGCCAGCAGCGTAGTCGGGACAGGGGACACTGAAGCTTTCTTT. This gives the protein CASSVVGTGDTEAFF.

The CDR3 protein is CATSDLHSGQGQTQYF. Here the CDR3 DNA reads TGTGCCACCAGTGATTTGCATTCCGGACAGGGTCAGACCCAGTACTTC. V gene TRBV24-1 combines with J gene TRBJ2-5, with 8 bases fitting TRBD1. Germline CDR1 KGHDR, CDR2 SFDVKD. The J segment lost 6 bases and the V segment lost 0 bases, leaving 8 bases of the junction unmatched. This CDR3 comprises 16 residues.

This clonotype was seen a few times. The rearrangement links TRBV7-9 to TRBJ2-7; tentative D call: TRBD2 (5 bases). Deletions cut 1 base from V and 6 bases from J, with 7 bases between. Germline V gives CDR1 SEHNR, CDR2 FQNEAQ (reference sequence). The CDR3 totals 12 residues. The CDR3 loop is CASSLVRGEQYV. For the CDR3, the DNA is TGTGCCAGCAGCTTAGTACGGGGCGAGCAGTACGTC.

This clonotype was seen only a few times. The chain links TRBV14 to TRBJ2-5; the D is unclear. Trimming took off 2 bases at V and 4 bases at J, with 8 bases between the two ends. The germline gives CDR1 SGHDN, CDR2 FVKESK. The CDR3 contains 13 residues. The CDR3, as DNA: TGTGCCAGCAGCCAATTCAAGACAGAGACCCAGTACTTC. Protein product: CASSQFKTETQYF.

The chain links TRBV6-1 to TRBJ2-5; TRBD2 matches 7 bases. V shed 5 bases, J shed 4 bases, and the junction held 7 bases outside the gene matches. Germline-derived CDR1 and CDR2 are MNHNS and SASEGT. The CDR3 length is 14 residues. This CDR3 reads CASSLQGGAETQYF. The CDR3, as DNA: TGTGCCAGCAGTCTCCAGGGAGGGGCAGAGACCCAGTACTTC.

The genes are TRBV19 and TRBJ2-2; D may be TRBD1 (5 bases). V was shortened by 6 bases and J by 5 bases, with 16 bases between the two germline ends. The CDR3 contains 15 residues. The V gene's germline CDR1 is LNHDA and CDR2 SQIVND (reference sequence). CDR3 DNA sequence: TGTGCCAGTAGCCCATCCCAGGGCGGAACCGGGGAGCTGTTTTTT. Its protein is CASSPSQGGTGELFF.

This clonotype was detected only a few times. V and J are TRBV12-3 or TRBV12-4 and TRBJ1-5, with 9 positions matching TRBD1. J gave up 8 bases and V 4 bases, and 12 bases lay outside the gene matches. This CDR3 contains 16 residues. CDR3 nucleotide sequence: TGTGCCAGCAGTTCGCTAGGACAGGGGTTGGCGAAGCCCCAGCATTTT. It yields the protein CASSSLGQGLAKPQHF.

A note on this clonotype: One end of the junction varies from germline; a read error may be responsible. The genes are TRBV7-7 and TRBJ2-5; D not certain. The length of the CDR3 is 15 residues. Germline V gene lookup returns CDR1 SSHAT and CDR2 FNYEAQ (reference sequence). The CDR3 region is CASSPLGSLLETQYF. In DNA, the CDR3 is TGTGCTAGCAGCCCCTTGGGAAGCCTATTAGAGACCCAGTACTTC.

This clonotype has at least ten counts. The rearrangement joins TRBV7-9 to TRBJ2-7; D not resolved. The germline CDR1 and CDR2 sequences are SEHNR and FQNEAQ (reference sequence). There are 12 residues in the CDR3. The ends were cut back, 5 bases at V and 5 bases at J, with 10 bases in the middle. DNA of the CDR3: TGTGCCAGCAGCCCAATTTGGGACGAGCAGTACTTC. Translated, it gives CASSPIWDEQYF.

This clonotype was detected many times. The rearrangement uses TRBV7-8 and TRBJ1-5; D is uncertain. The germline CDR1 and CDR2 sequences are SGHVS and FQNEAQ. Trimming cost V 2 bases and J 5 bases, with 10 bases left between them. The CDR3 runs 14 residues. CDR3 bases: TGTGCCAGCAGCTTAAGGAGGGTGGATCAGCCCCAGCATTTT. It translates to CASSLRRVDQPQHF.

This clonotype has only one observation. The gene calls are TRBV12-3 or TRBV12-4 and TRBJ1-1, with D hard to call. V lost 8 bases and J 2 bases, leaving 12 bases between the germline ends. This CDR3 contains 13 residues. The CDR3, as DNA: TGTGCCAGCTGCCTCTGGGGAAACACTGAAGCTTTCTTT. Amino acids: CASCLWGNTEAFF.

The chain couples TRBV7-8 to TRBJ2-2; D uncertain. Trimming left V 1 base short and J 1 base short, with 10 bases between. This CDR3 is 16 amino acids long. Germline loops: CDR1 SGHVS, CDR2 FQNEAQ. DNA for the CDR3: TGTGCCAGCAGCTTAGGGTCATGGGGGAACACCGGGGAGCTGTTTTTT. Protein sequence: CASSLGSWGNTGELFF.

This clonotype has a handful of counts. The chain is built from TRBV6-5 and TRBJ2-7, with D maybe TRBD1 (6 bases). V was pared by 10 bases and J by 2 bases, with 15 bases between. The germline V gene encodes CDR1 MNHEY and CDR2 SVGAGI. The CDR3 covers 13 residues. This chain's CDR3 is CATYRDRPYEQYF. The CDR3 DNA is TGTGCCACCTACAGGGATAGGCCCTACGAGCAGTACTTC.

The chain has TRBV5-1 and TRBJ2-1; TRBD2 aligns across 9 bases. Germline V gene sequence: CDR1 SGHRS, CDR2 YFSETQ. The length of the CDR3 is 14 residues. V trimming: 2 bases; J trimming: 15 bases; junction bases outside the gene matches: 12. The CDR3 loop reads CASSFGLATKLGFF. Written as DNA, the CDR3 is TGCGCCAGCAGCTTCGGACTAGCGACAAAACTCGGGTTCTTC.

The chain joins TRBV15 to TRBJ1-3, with no clear D. From germline, CDR1 is LNHNV and CDR2 YYDKDF (reference sequence). Trimming removed 0 bases from V and 2 bases from J, with 8 bases in between. The CDR3 length is 15 residues. The CDR3 bases are TGTGCCACCAGCAGAGATAGCGGAGCTGGAAACACCATATATTTT. Protein sequence: CATSRDSGAGNTIYF.

In this sample, this clonotype turned up a few times. The chain couples TRBV5-1 to TRBJ2-2; D might be TRBD1 (6 bases). Trimming took off 4 bases at V and 3 bases at J, with 19 bases between the two ends. The CDR3 spans 17 residues. The germline CDR1 and CDR2 sequences are SGHRS and YFSETQ. The CDR3 reads CASSRFSGQSYTGELFF. CDR3 sequence (DNA): TGCGCCAGCAGCAGGTTCTCCGGACAGAGCTACACCGGGGAGCTGTTTTTT. Based on the CDR3 plus reference TRBV5-1 and TRBJ2-2, the full variable domain is KAGVTQTPRYLIKTRGQQVTLSCSPISGHRSVSWYQQTPGQGLQFLFEYFSETQRNKGNFPGRFSGRQFSNSRSEMNVSTLELGDSALYLCASSRFSGQSYTGELFFGEGSRLTVL.

V is TRBV10-3 and J is TRBJ1-1; D remains unclear. V lost 2 bases, J lost 6 bases, and 13 bases lay in between. The CDR3 has 14 amino acids. Germline V gives CDR1 ENHRY, CDR2 SYGVKD. CDR3 coding DNA: TGTGCCATCAGTGAGCTTAACACCAACCCTGAAGCTTTCTTT. Amino acids: CAISELNTNPEAFF.

This sequence joins TRBV4-3 and TRBJ2-4; a weak D match, TRBD1 (6 bases). The ends were cut back, 4 bases at V and 4 bases at J, with 14 bases in the middle. Looked up from germline, CDR1 is LGHNA and CDR2 is YSLEER. The CDR3 runs to 15 residues. For the CDR3, the DNA is TGCGCCAGCAGCCTATATGGGGACAAAAAAAACATTCAGTACTTC. Encoded protein: CASSLYGDKKNIQYF.